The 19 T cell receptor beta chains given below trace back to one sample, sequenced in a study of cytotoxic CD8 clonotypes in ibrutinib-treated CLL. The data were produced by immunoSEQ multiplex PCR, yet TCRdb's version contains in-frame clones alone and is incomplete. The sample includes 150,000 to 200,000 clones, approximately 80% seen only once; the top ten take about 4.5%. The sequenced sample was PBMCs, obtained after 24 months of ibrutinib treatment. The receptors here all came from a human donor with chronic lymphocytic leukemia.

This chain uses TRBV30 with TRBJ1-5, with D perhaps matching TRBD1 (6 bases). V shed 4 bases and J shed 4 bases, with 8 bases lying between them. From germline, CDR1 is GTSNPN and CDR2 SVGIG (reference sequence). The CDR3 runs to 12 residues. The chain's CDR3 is CAWTTGNQPQHF. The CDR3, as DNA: TGTGCCTGGACTACAGGGAATCAGCCCCAGCATTTT.

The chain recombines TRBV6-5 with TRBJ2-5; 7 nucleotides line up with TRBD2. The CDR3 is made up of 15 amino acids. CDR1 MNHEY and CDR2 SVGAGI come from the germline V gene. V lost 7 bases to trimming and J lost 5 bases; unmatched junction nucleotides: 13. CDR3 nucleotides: TGTGCCAGCAAAACGACTGGGGCGGGGGACGAGACCCAGTACTTC. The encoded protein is CASKTTGAGDETQYF.

The CDR3 nucleotides are TGTGCCAGCAGCCCCGCCAGGGGTCGGAACAATCAGCCCCAGCATTTT. This encodes CASSPARGRNNQPQHF. V and J are TRBV7-2 and TRBJ1-5, with D possibly TRBD1 on 6 matching bases. The length of the CDR3 is 16 residues. Germline CDR1 SGHTA, CDR2 FQGNSA. V lost 5 bases to trimming and J lost 3 bases, with 17 bases between them.

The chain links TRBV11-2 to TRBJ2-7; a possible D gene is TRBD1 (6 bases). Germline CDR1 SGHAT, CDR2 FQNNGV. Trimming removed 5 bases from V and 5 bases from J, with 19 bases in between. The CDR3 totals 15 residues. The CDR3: CASSKLGGRGHEQYF. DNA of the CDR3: TGTGCCAGCAGCAAACTGGGCGGCAGGGGCCACGAGCAGTACTTC.

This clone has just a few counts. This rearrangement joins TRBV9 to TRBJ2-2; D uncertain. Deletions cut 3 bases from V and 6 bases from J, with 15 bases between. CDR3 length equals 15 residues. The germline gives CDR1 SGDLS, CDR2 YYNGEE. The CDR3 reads CASSATIQSAGELFF. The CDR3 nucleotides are TGTGCCAGCAGCGCTACCATACAAAGCGCCGGGGAGCTGTTTTTT.

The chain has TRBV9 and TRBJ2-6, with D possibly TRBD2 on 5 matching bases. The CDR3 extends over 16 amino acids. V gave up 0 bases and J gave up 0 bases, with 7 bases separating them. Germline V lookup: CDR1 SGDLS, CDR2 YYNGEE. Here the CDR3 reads CASSVGRYSGANVLTF. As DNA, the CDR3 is TGTGCCAGCAGCGTAGGGAGGTACTCTGGGGCCAACGTCCTGACTTTC.

CDR3 residues: CASSLRGRIPYEQYF. CDR3 DNA: TGTGCCAGCAGTCTGAGGGGGAGAATCCCCTACGAGCAGTACTTC. The rearrangement joins TRBV28 to TRBJ2-7, with TRBD1 as a possible D gene (6 bases). Trimming pared 5 bases from V and 2 bases from J, leaving 16 bases between. The CDR3 extends over 15 amino acids. From germline, CDR1 is MDHEN and CDR2 SYDVKM.

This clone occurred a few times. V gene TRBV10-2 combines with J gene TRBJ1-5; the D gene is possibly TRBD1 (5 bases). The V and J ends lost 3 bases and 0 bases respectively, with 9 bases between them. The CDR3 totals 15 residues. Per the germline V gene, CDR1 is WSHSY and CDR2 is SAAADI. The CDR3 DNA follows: TGCGCCAGCAGTGATTGGGGGTATAGCAATCAGCCCCAGCATTTT. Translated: CASSDWGYSNQPQHF.

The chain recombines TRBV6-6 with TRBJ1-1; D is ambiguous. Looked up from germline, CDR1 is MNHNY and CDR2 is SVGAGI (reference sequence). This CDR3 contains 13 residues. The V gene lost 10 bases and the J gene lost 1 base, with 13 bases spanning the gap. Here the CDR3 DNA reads TGTGCCACCGAGATTCAAAAGAACACTGAAGCTTTCTTT. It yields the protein CATEIQKNTEAFF.

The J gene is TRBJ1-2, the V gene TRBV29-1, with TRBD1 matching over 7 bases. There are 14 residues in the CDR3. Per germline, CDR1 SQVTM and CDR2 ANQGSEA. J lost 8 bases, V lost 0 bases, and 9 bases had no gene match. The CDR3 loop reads CSVEDWEGARGYTF. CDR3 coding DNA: TGCAGCGTTGAAGATTGGGAGGGGGCCCGGGGCTACACCTTC. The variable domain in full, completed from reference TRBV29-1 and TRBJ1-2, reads SAVISQKPSRDICQRGTSLTIQCQVDSQVTMMFWYRQQPGQSLTLIATANQGSEATYESGFVIDKFPISRPNLTFSTLTVSNMSPEDSSIYLCSVEDWEGARGYTFGSGTRLTVV.

This CDR3 reads CASSETAYGYTF. Written as DNA, the CDR3 is TGTGCCAGCAGTGAGACAGCCTATGGCTACACCTTC. This sequence joins TRBV6-1 and TRBJ1-2; TRBD1 is a possible D gene (5 bases). Germline V gene lookup returns CDR1 MNHNS and CDR2 SASEGT. The CDR3 totals 12 residues. Trimming pared 3 bases from V and 4 bases from J, leaving 6 bases between.

The CDR3 here is CASSGQGTDTQYF. In DNA form, the CDR3 reads TGTGCCAGCAGTGGGCAGGGCACAGATACGCAGTATTTT. V is TRBV2 and J is TRBJ2-3; D not resolved. CDR1 SNHLY and CDR2 FYNNEI come from the germline V gene. The CDR3 length is 13 residues. V was clipped by 4 bases and J by 1 base, with 6 bases between them.

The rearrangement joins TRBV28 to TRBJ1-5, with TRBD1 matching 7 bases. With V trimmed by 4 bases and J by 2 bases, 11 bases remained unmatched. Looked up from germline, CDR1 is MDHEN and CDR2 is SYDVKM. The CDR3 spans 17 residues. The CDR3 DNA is TGTGCCAGCAGTTCGTCTAGACAGGGCCGTGGCAATCAGCCCCAGCATTTT. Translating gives CASSSSRQGRGNQPQHF. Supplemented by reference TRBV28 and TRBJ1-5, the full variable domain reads DVKVTQSSRYLVKRTGEKVFLECVQDMDHENMFWYRQDPGLGLRLIYFSYDVKMKEKGDIPEGYSVSREKKERFSLILESASTNQTSMYLCASSSSRQGRGNQPQHFGDGTRLSIL.

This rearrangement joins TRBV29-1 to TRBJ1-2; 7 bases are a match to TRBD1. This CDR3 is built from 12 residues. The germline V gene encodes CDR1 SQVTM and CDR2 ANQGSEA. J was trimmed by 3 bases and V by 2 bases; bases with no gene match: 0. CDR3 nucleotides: TGCAGCGTTGAAACAGGGGACTATGGCTACACCTTC. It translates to CSVETGDYGYTF.

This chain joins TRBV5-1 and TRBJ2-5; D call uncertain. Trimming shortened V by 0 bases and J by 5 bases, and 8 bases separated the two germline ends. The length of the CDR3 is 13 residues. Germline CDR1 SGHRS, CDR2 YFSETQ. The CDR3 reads CASSLDPMETQYF. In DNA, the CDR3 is TGCGCCAGCAGCTTGGACCCCATGGAGACCCAGTACTTC.

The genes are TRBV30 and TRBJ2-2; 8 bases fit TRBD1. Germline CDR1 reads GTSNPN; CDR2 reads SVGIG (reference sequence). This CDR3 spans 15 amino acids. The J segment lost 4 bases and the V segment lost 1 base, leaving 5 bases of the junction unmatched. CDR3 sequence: CAWSADRVGTGELFF. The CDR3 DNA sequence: TGTGCCTGGAGTGCGGACAGGGTAGGCACCGGGGAGCTGTTTTTT.

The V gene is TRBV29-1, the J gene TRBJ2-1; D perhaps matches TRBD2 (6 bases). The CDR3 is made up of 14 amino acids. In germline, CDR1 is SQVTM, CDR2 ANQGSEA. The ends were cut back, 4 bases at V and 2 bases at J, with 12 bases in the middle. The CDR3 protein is CSVGVGGTYNEQFF. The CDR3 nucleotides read TGCAGCGTTGGGGTGGGGGGTACCTACAATGAGCAGTTCTTC.

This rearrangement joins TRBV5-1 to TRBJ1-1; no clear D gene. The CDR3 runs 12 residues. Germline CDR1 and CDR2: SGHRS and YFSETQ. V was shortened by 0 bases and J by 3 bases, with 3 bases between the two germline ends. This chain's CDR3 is CASSLEDTEAFF. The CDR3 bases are TGCGCCAGCAGCTTGGAGGACACTGAAGCTTTCTTT.

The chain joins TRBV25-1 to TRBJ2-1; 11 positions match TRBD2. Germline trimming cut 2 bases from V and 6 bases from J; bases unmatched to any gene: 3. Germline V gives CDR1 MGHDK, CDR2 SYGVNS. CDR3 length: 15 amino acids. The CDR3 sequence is CASSEVGLAANEQFF. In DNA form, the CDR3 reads TGTGCCAGCAGTGAAGTGGGACTAGCGGCCAATGAGCAGTTCTTC.